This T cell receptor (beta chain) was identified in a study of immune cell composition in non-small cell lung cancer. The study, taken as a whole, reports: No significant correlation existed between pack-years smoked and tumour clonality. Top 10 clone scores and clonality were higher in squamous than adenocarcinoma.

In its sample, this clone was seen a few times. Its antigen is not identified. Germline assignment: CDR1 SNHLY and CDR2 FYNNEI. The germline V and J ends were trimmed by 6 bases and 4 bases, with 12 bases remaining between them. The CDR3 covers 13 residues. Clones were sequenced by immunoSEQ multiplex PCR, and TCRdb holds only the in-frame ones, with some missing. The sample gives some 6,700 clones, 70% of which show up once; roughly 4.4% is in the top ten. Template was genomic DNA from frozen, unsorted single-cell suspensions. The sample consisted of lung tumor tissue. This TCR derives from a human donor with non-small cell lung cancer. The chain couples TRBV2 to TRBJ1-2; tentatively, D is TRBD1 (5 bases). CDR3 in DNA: TGTGCCAGCAGACCAACAGGTCTCTATGGCTACACCTTC. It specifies CASRPTGLYGYTF.